This T cell receptor beta chain was identified in a study of T cell changes during pregnancy in multiple sclerosis. Using immunoSEQ multiplex PCR, the repertoire was profiled, and TCRdb retains in-frame clones only, with some absent. The sample has roughly 110,000 clones, 85% to 95% seen once. The CDR3 sequence is 14 residues long. Germline V gene sequence: CDR1 SNHLY, CDR2 FYNNEI. The V gene lost 6 bases and the J gene lost 5 bases, with 17 bases spanning the gap. This sequence joins TRBV2 and TRBJ2-7, with a weak D call TRBD2 (5 bases). The sequences come from peripheral blood, collected in the third trimester of pregnancy. The clonotype originates from a female donor in good health, enrolled as a control in a pregnancy study. CDR3 sequence reads: CASRKLVGLDEQYF. CDR3 sequence (DNA): TGTGCCAGCAGGAAACTAGTTGGGCTTGACGAGCAGTACTTC.